These 23 T cell receptor beta chains were sequenced from one sample in a study of PD-L1 blockade in urothelial cancer. Assay: immunoSEQ multiplex PCR; the TCRdb copy retains only in-frame clones and omits some. Of some 100,000 clones in the sample, over 80% were seen once. The sample was PBMCs, taken around atezolizumab (anti-PD-L1) treatment. The receptors shown here come from an elderly woman with urothelial cancer.

The genes are TRBV30 and TRBJ1-5; 8 positions match TRBD1. CDR1 is GTSNPN and CDR2 is SVGIG in the germline V gene (reference sequence). V lost 5 bases to trimming and J lost 4 bases; unmatched junction nucleotides: 1. This CDR3 has 12 amino acids. CDR3 DNA sequence: TGTGCCTGGGGACAGGGAAATCAGCCCCAGCATTTT. Translated: CAWGQGNQPQHF.

The chain carries TRBV9 and TRBJ2-1, with 10 nucleotides matching TRBD2. The CDR3 is 15 amino acids. The junction had 4 bases not matched to a gene; V was cut back by 0 bases and J by 7 bases. The germline V gene has CDR1 SGDLS and CDR2 YYNGEE. CDR3 region: CASSVELAGRNEQFF. The CDR3 bases are TGTGCCAGCAGCGTAGAACTAGCGGGGCGAAATGAGCAGTTCTTC.

In this sample, this clone turned up once. CDR3 sequence reads: CASSVSREQNTGELFF. The DNA for the CDR3 is TGTGCCAGCAGCGTATCGCGGGAGCAAAACACCGGGGAGCTGTTTTTT. The chain combines TRBV9 with TRBJ2-2; the match to TRBD2 covers 7 bases. This CDR3 spans 16 amino acids. The trim removed 1 base at V and 2 bases at J, leaving 5 bases unmatched. Germline assignment: CDR1 SGDLS and CDR2 YYNGEE.

V gene TRBV5-1 combines with J gene TRBJ2-3; 9 nucleotides line up with TRBD2. Germline V lookup: CDR1 SGHRS, CDR2 YFSETQ. V shed 4 bases, J shed 5 bases, and the junction held 14 bases outside the gene matches. CDR3 length equals 17 residues. This chain's CDR3 is CASSNSGSGLSVDTQYF. The CDR3 nucleotides are TGCGCCAGCAGCAATAGCGGGAGTGGCCTATCAGTAGATACGCAGTATTTT.

The chain combines TRBV11-3 with TRBJ1-1; 8 positions agree with TRBD1. After removal of 5 bases from V and 6 bases from J, the junction contained 8 bases not matched to a gene. Germline V gene lookup returns CDR1 SGHNT and CDR2 YENEEA. The CDR3 contains 14 residues. CDR3 DNA: TGTGCCAGCAGCCAGGACAGGGCGAGCTCTGAAGCTTTCTTT. This gives the protein CASSQDRASSEAFF.

The chain is built from TRBV18 and TRBJ1-2; D uncertain. CDR3 length equals 13 residues. Per germline, CDR1 KGHSH and CDR2 LQKENI. With 3 bases removed from V and 2 bases from J, the gap between germline ends came to 7 bases. DNA for the CDR3: TGTGCCAGCTCACCCGACACCAACTATGGCTACACCTTC. Its protein is CASSPDTNYGYTF.

This sequence joins TRBV7-9 and TRBJ2-5; TRBD2 aligns across 10 bases. Looked up from germline, CDR1 is SEHNR and CDR2 is FQNEAQ (reference sequence). The CDR3 runs 14 residues. V was pared by 5 bases and J by 4 bases, with 4 bases of the junction left unmatched. CDR3 nucleotide sequence: TGTGCCAGCAGCCTCATAGCGGGAGGAGAGACCCAGTACTTC. This encodes CASSLIAGGETQYF.

This clone was observed a single time. V is TRBV2 and J is TRBJ2-5; 9 nucleotides match TRBD2. This CDR3 region has 17 residues. In germline, CDR1 is SNHLY, CDR2 FYNNEI. Trimming cost V 10 bases and J 4 bases; bases outside gene matches: 19. CDR3 in amino acids: CATRKGGRAVGGETQYF. The CDR3 DNA is TGTGCCACCCGGAAGGGCGGGAGGGCCGTGGGGGGAGAGACCCAGTACTTC.

A word on this clone: Other DNA sequences in this specimen translate into the identical CDR3. The rearrangement joins TRBV28 to TRBJ1-5; 7 bases line up with TRBD1. J was trimmed by 1 base and V by 5 bases; bases with no gene match: 5. This CDR3 comprises 15 residues. Germline V lookup: CDR1 MDHEN, CDR2 SYDVKM. The CDR3 nucleotides read TGTGCCAGCAGTCCCCGACAGGGAAGCAATCAGCCCCAGCATTTT. The encoded protein is CASSPRQGSNQPQHF.

The CDR3 loop reads CASSVGSGRETQYF. CDR3 bases: TGTGCCAGCAGCGTAGGTTCCGGGAGGGAGACCCAGTACTTC. The V call is TRBV9, the J call TRBJ2-5; 7 bases are a match to TRBD2. There are 14 residues in the CDR3. The germline CDR1 and CDR2 sequences are SGDLS and YYNGEE. V was pared by 0 bases and J by 5 bases, with 4 bases of the junction left unmatched.

The rearrangement joins TRBV7-2 to TRBJ2-1, with TRBD2 identical over 7 bases. Germline trimming cut 2 bases from V and 7 bases from J; bases unmatched to any gene: 5. The length of the CDR3 is 14 residues. In germline, CDR1 is SGHTA, CDR2 FQGNSA. Written as DNA, the CDR3 is TGTGCCAGCAGCTTATCCAGCGGGGTGAATGAGCAGTTCTTC. The encoded protein is CASSLSSGVNEQFF.

This chain links TRBV15 with TRBJ2-7; 8 positions agree with TRBD2. Germline values: CDR1 LNHNV, CDR2 YYDKDF (reference sequence). The length of the CDR3 is 16 residues. V lost 3 bases and J lost 3; bases outside the gene matches: 10. The CDR3 here is CATSRGTGSGNYEQYF. The CDR3 DNA reads as TGTGCCACCAGCAGGGGGACGGGTAGCGGGAACTACGAGCAGTACTTC. The full variable domain, its missing parts supplied by reference TRBV15 and TRBJ2-7, is DAMVIQNPRYQVTQFGKPVTLSCSQTLNHNVMYWYQQKSSQAPKLLFHYYDKDFNNEADTPDNFQSRRPNTSFCFLDIRSPGLGDTAMYLCATSRGTGSGNYEQYFGPGTRLTVT.

The chain is built from TRBV9 and TRBJ1-3, with D possibly matching TRBD1 (5 bases). The CDR3 runs 14 residues. The germline V and J ends were trimmed by 6 bases and 4 bases, with 14 bases remaining between them. The germline gives CDR1 SGDLS, CDR2 YYNGEE. This CDR3 is CASTVDGAGNTIYF. The DNA of the CDR3 is TGTGCCAGCACCGTCGATGGGGCAGGAAACACCATATATTTT.

This sequence joins TRBV12-5 and TRBJ2-2; 7 bases are shared with TRBD1. This CDR3 has 16 amino acids. V was pared by 3 bases and J by 0 bases, with 4 bases of the junction left unmatched. Germline lookup yields CDR1 LGHNT and CDR2 FRNRAP. CDR3 sequence reads: CASGFRGQPNTGELFF. DNA of the CDR3: TGTGCTAGTGGTTTCCGGGGACAGCCGAACACCGGGGAGCTGTTTTTT.

The CDR3 nucleotides are TGTGCCATTGCAGACCGACAGGCCCCGAATACCATATATTTT. This translates into CAIADRQAPNTIYF. The chain has TRBV10-3 and TRBJ1-3; D perhaps matches TRBD1 (6 bases). The CDR3 has 14 amino acids. The germline gives CDR1 ENHRY, CDR2 SYGVKD. Between the trimmed V and J ends, which lost 9 bases and 10 bases, there was a span of 22 bases.

V is TRBV30 and J is TRBJ2-3; 11 bases are a match to TRBD1. V gave up 0 bases and J gave up 4 bases; unmatched junction bases: 6. The CDR3 runs to 16 residues. Per germline, CDR1 GTSNPN and CDR2 SVGIG (reference sequence). The DNA for the CDR3 is TGTGCCTGGAGTGTTCGGACAGGGGGCACTTCAGATACGCAGTATTTT. Its translation is CAWSVRTGGTSDTQYF.

This clone appeared once. The chain couples TRBV5-1 to TRBJ2-2; 11 nucleotides agree with TRBD2. With V trimmed by 2 bases and J by 2 bases, 5 bases remained unmatched. From germline, CDR1 is SGHRS and CDR2 YFSETQ. The CDR3 length is 17 residues. The CDR3 DNA sequence: TGCGCCAGCAGCTTACCGGGACTAGCGGACAACACCGGGGAGCTGTTTTTT. It is translated as CASSLPGLADNTGELFF.

J is TRBJ2-3 and V is TRBV5-1, with TRBD2 identical over 12 bases. Trimming took 1 base from V and 6 from J; bases not matched to a gene: 6. CDR1 is SGHRS and CDR2 is YFSETQ in the germline V gene. The CDR3 sequence is 16 residues long. The CDR3 region has the DNA TGCGCCAGCAGCTTGCAACTAGCGGGAGGCCCCGATACGCAGTATTTT. Translating gives CASSLQLAGGPDTQYF.

The CDR3: CASSPPGQGGNEQFF. The CDR3 DNA sequence: TGTGCCAGCTCACCACCGGGACAGGGAGGCAATGAGCAGTTCTTC. This chain connects TRBV18 to TRBJ2-1, with 9 bases that match TRBD1. Trimming took 0 bases from V and 6 from J; bases not matched to a gene: 3. The CDR3 length is 15 residues. From germline, CDR1 is KGHSH and CDR2 LQKENI.

This clone was recorded once. The chain employs TRBV5-1 and TRBJ2-1; possibly TRBD1 for D (6 bases). Germline CDR1 reads SGHRS; CDR2 reads YFSETQ. CDR3 length: 16 amino acids. V shed 2 bases and J shed 2 bases, with 14 bases lying between them. The CDR3 DNA follows: TGCGCCAGCAGCTTCGGAGCATACAGGGCCTACAATGAGCAGTTCTTC. It codes for CASSFGAYRAYNEQFF.

The chain links TRBV7-9 to TRBJ1-1; 10 bases align to TRBD1. J gave up 8 bases and V 5 bases, and 14 bases lay outside the gene matches. The CDR3 totals 16 residues. Germline V gives CDR1 SEHNR, CDR2 FQNEAQ (reference sequence). CDR3 loop: CASSQARDRGISEAFF. The DNA of the CDR3 is TGTGCCAGCAGCCAAGCGAGGGACAGGGGTATATCGGAAGCTTTCTTT. Complete variable domain (other parts from reference TRBV7-9 and TRBJ1-1): DTGVSQNPRHKITKRGQNVTFRCDPISEHNRLYWYRQTLGQGPEFLTYFQNEAQLEKSRLLSDRFSAERPKGSFSTLEIQRTEQGDSAMYLCASSQARDRGISEAFFGQGTRLTVV.

This clone was seen a few times. This chain connects TRBV10-1 to TRBJ2-1, with a tentative D call TRBD2 (5 bases). The CDR3 consists of 16 residues. CDR1 WNHNN and CDR2 SYGVQD come from the germline V gene (reference sequence). V was cut by 0 bases and J by 2 bases, with 11 bases left in between. This CDR3 is CASSESLVAPYNEQFF. For the CDR3, the DNA is TGCGCCAGCAGTGAGTCGTTGGTAGCGCCCTACAATGAGCAGTTCTTC.

The rearrangement joins TRBV2 to TRBJ1-5; the D gene is possibly TRBD1 (5 bases). The CDR3 has 12 residues. Trimming pared 7 bases from V and 7 bases from J, leaving 11 bases between. Per the germline V gene, CDR1 is SNHLY and CDR2 is FYNNEI. The CDR3 sequence is CASTRTGQPQHF. The CDR3 nucleotides are TGTGCCAGCACCCGAACAGGACAGCCCCAGCATTTT.